This TCR beta chain originates from a study of blood T cell repertoires in COVID-19. Looking at the study overall: T cells, B-cell-depleted T cells, or PBMCs supplied cDNA or gDNA.

Deletions cut 0 bases from V and 6 bases from J, with 15 bases between. The CDR3 is 17 residues long. Germline V gene lookup returns CDR1 LGHNA and CDR2 YNFKEQ. Enrollment of patients from Seattle took place during active infection, with longitudinal follow-up. In the source study's methods: Amplification with reference gene primers provided the estimates of nucleated cell counts. Method: immunoSEQ multiplex PCR; TCRdb's copy keeps in-frame clones and lacks some. V, J and clone size reflect that table, while D and trimming were determined from the DNA. Of about 68,000 clones in the sample, 75% to 95% were seen once.

The origin of this receptor is a man between 35 and 55 years old with COVID-19, enrolled during active disease. The chain carries TRBV4-2 and TRBJ1-6; D remains unclear. Material: peripheral blood. The CDR3: CASSQDGRDPPNSPLHF. CDR3 coding DNA: TGTGCCAGCAGCCAAGATGGGCGGGATCCCCCTAATTCACCCCTCCACTTT.